The clone carrying this T cell receptor beta chain was counted many times. Its target is unknown. The CDR3 loop spans 14 amino acids. Germline assignment: CDR1 SGHTA and CDR2 FQGNSA. Trimming took 4 bases from V and 4 from J, leaving 11 bases between them. This record belongs to a study of T cells after posttransplantation cyclophosphamide. Broader study findings: Later post-transplant blood repertoires were often dominated by donor CD8+ memory clones. TRB clonality was highly associated with recipient CMV seropositivity and reactivation. Tissue-infiltrating T cells from skin or gut overlapped little with blood T cells.

A marrow graft followed busulfan-fludarabine conditioning, with cyclophosphamide on days +3 and +4. TCRdb's copy holds only in-frame clones and misses some; the assay was immunoSEQ multiplex PCR. This sample carries roughly 3,000 clones and no singletons, and around 26% goes to the top ten. The TCR was taken from a female patient between 40 and 50 years old who received an allogeneic stem cell transplant from a related donor, was CMV-positive, and had no GVHD. Some T cells may possibly be graft donor cells. The chain joins TRBV7-2 to TRBJ2-1; D is perhaps TRBD1 (5 bases). Sequencing used PBMCs, obtained 84 days after allogeneic stem cell transplant with posttransplant cyclophosphamide. CDR3 sequence (DNA): TGTGCCAGCAGCTCCAACAGGAAATACAATGAGCAGTTCTTC. As protein: CASSSNRKYNEQFF. Looking up the rest from reference TRBV7-2 and TRBJ2-1 gives the full variable domain: GAGVSQSPSNKVTEKGKDVELRCDPISGHTALYWYRQSLGQGLEFLIYFQGNSAPDKSGLPSDRFSAERTGGSVSTLTIQRTQQEDSAVYLCASSSNRKYNEQFFGPGTRLTVL.